The 25 T cell receptor beta chains in this list originate from one sample, sequenced in a study of PD-L1 blockade in urothelial cancer. Regarding time point: peripheral blood 6 weeks after treatment start. The repertoire was sequenced with immunoSEQ multiplex PCR; TCRdb's copy has only in-frame clones and lacks some. The sample contains roughly 76,000 clones, more than 85% of which appear only once. The sample was PBMCs, taken around atezolizumab (anti-PD-L1) treatment. The receptors come from a woman aged 80 or older with urothelial cancer.

The J gene is TRBJ1-5, the V gene TRBV19; 12 bases are a match to TRBD1. The V segment lost 4 bases and the J segment 6 bases; nucleotides outside the gene matches: 4. This CDR3 has 15 residues. Germline-derived CDR1 and CDR2 are LNHDA and SQIVND (reference sequence). The CDR3 loop is CASSSGTGGGQPQHF. For the CDR3, the DNA is TGTGCCAGTAGTAGTGGGACAGGGGGCGGTCAGCCCCAGCATTTT.

The V and J genes are TRBV11-2 and TRBJ2-3; D is unclear. Per germline, CDR1 SGHAT and CDR2 FQNNGV. The length of the CDR3 is 12 residues. Trimming took 3 bases from V and 5 from J, leaving 6 bases between them. CDR3 sequence: CASSFLRDTQYF. CDR3 DNA sequence: TGTGCCAGCAGCTTTTTGAGAGATACGCAGTATTTT.

This clone was counted a single time. The rearrangement uses TRBV7-7 and TRBJ2-5; 7 bases fit TRBD1. Per germline, CDR1 SSHAT and CDR2 FNYEAQ (reference sequence). This CDR3 spans 15 amino acids. J gave up 2 bases and V 2 bases, and 5 bases lay outside the gene matches. The CDR3, as DNA: TGTGCCAGCAGCTTACTCGGCAGGGGGCAAGAGACCCAGTACTTC. This sequence encodes CASSLLGRGQETQYF.

The genes are TRBV5-1 and TRBJ1-1; D ambiguous. The CDR3 is 13 residues long. Germline V gives CDR1 SGHRS, CDR2 YFSETQ. Trimming cost V 5 bases and J 5 bases, with 13 bases left between them. The CDR3 DNA follows: TGCGCCAGCAGTAACGCTGAGTTGACTGAAGCTTTCTTT. This translates into CASSNAELTEAFF.

CDR3 coding DNA: TGTGCCAGCAGCCCGTCGAGGCGTCTCGGGGGTGAGCAGTTCTTC. This codes for CASSPSRRLGGEQFF. This rearrangement joins TRBV5-4 to TRBJ2-1; TRBD2 is a possible D gene (6 bases). Germline CDR1 SGHNT, CDR2 YYREEE (reference sequence). Trimming stripped 4 bases from V and 9 bases from J, with 20 bases between. The CDR3 consists of 15 residues.

The V call is TRBV19, the J call TRBJ2-3; D is unresolved. CDR3 length equals 13 residues. Germline-derived CDR1 and CDR2 are LNHDA and SQIVND (reference sequence). Trimming stripped 5 bases from V and 0 bases from J, with 6 bases between. CDR3 in amino acids: CASSASSTDTQYF. CDR3 nucleotides: TGTGCCAGTAGTGCGAGTAGCACAGATACGCAGTATTTT.

Only one count was recorded for this clone. The CDR3 is CASSGGTGQNEQFF. CDR3 nucleotide sequence: TGCGCCAGCAGCGGGGGGACAGGGCAAAATGAGCAGTTCTTC. The rearrangement uses TRBV5-1 and TRBJ2-1, with 9 bases lining up with TRBD1. CDR3 length: 14 amino acids. The germline V gene encodes CDR1 SGHRS and CDR2 YFSETQ. The ends lost 4 bases at V and 7 bases at J; junction bases unmatched: 6. The complete variable domain, with remaining parts taken from reference TRBV5-1 and TRBJ2-1, reads KAGVTQTPRYLIKTRGQQVTLSCSPISGHRSVSWYQQTPGQGLQFLFEYFSETQRNKGNFPGRFSGRQFSNSRSEMNVSTLELGDSALYLCASSGGTGQNEQFFGPGTRLTVL.

The chain couples TRBV10-3 to TRBJ1-1; tentative D call: TRBD1 (6 bases). The V and J ends lost 3 bases and 2 bases respectively, with 13 bases between them. This CDR3 region has 15 residues. The germline gives CDR1 ENHRY, CDR2 SYGVKD. The CDR3 DNA follows: TGTGCCATCAGTGAAACAGGGCGGTCCAACACTGAAGCTTTCTTT. It yields the protein CAISETGRSNTEAFF.

This chain connects TRBV10-2 to TRBJ2-3; 11 bases are a match to TRBD2. Germline trimming cut 0 bases from V and 6 bases from J; bases unmatched to any gene: 8. Germline V gene lookup returns CDR1 WSHSY and CDR2 SAAADI. The CDR3 consists of 17 residues. This CDR3 is CASSESLAGGPRDTQYF. In nucleotides, the CDR3 is TGCGCCAGCAGTGAGTCGTTAGCGGGAGGGCCGCGGGATACGCAGTATTTT.

The rearrangement links TRBV13 to TRBJ2-1; 11 nucleotides match TRBD2. The CDR3 covers 15 residues. V shed 4 bases, J shed 6 bases, and the junction held 5 bases outside the gene matches. Germline V gene sequence: CDR1 PRHDT, CDR2 FYEKMQ (reference sequence). For the CDR3, the DNA is TGTGCCAGCAGCTCACTAGCGGGAGCCTCCAATGAGCAGTTCTTC. Translation: CASSSLAGASNEQFF.

The rearrangement uses TRBV28 and TRBJ1-2; 9 bases are shared with TRBD1. Germline CDR1 is MDHEN and CDR2 is SYDVKM. This CDR3 contains 14 residues. Germline trimming cut 7 bases from V and 4 bases from J; bases unmatched to any gene: 7. CDR3 bases: TGTGCCAGCAAACAACAGGGGGCAACCTATGGCTACACCTTC. Protein product: CASKQQGATYGYTF.

The genes are TRBV7-9 and TRBJ2-7; the D gene is possibly TRBD1 (6 bases). Trimming left V 4 bases short and J 3 bases short, with 16 bases between. The CDR3 length is 15 residues. Germline values: CDR1 SEHNR, CDR2 FQNEAQ (reference sequence). The CDR3, as DNA: TGTGCCAGCAGCTCCCTGACCTTGACAGGCTACGAGCAGTACTTC. Residues: CASSSLTLTGYEQYF.

This chain joins TRBV19 and TRBJ1-3; 10 bases align to TRBD1. V shed 4 bases, J shed 3 bases, and the junction held 9 bases outside the gene matches. The length of the CDR3 is 17 residues. From germline, CDR1 is LNHDA and CDR2 SQIVND (reference sequence). For the CDR3, the DNA is TGTGCCAGTAGTACCTCCGACAGGGGGCTTATTGGAAACACCATATATTTT. Its protein is CASSTSDRGLIGNTIYF.

V usage is TRBV27 and J usage is TRBJ2-2; 9 bases are shared with TRBD1. CDR1 is MNHEY and CDR2 is SMNVEV in the germline V gene (reference sequence). This CDR3 is built from 16 residues. The V segment lost 3 bases and the J segment 5 bases; nucleotides outside the gene matches: 7. The DNA of the CDR3 is TGTGCCAGCAGTTTCGGGACAGGGAAGGGAACCGGGGAGCTGTTTTTT. Translated: CASSFGTGKGTGELFF.

The chain recombines TRBV27 with TRBJ1-3; 8 bases match TRBD1. The CDR3 runs 16 residues. Per germline, CDR1 MNHEY and CDR2 SMNVEV (reference sequence). V lost 5 bases to trimming and J lost 6 bases; unmatched junction nucleotides: 12. CDR3 loop: CASSPLGQGGINTIYF. The CDR3 bases are TGTGCCAGCAGTCCACTCGGACAGGGAGGGATAAACACCATATATTTT.

The chain is built from TRBV28 and TRBJ1-2; a possible D gene is TRBD1 (5 bases). The germline V and J ends were trimmed by 6 bases and 2 bases, with 10 bases remaining between them. Germline CDR1 is MDHEN and CDR2 is SYDVKM. The length of the CDR3 is 13 residues. DNA for the CDR3: TGTGCCAGCAGCCCGGCAGGGAACTATGGCTACACCTTC. This translates into CASSPAGNYGYTF.

Here the CDR3 reads CASSPLGGGTEAFF. CDR3 nucleotides: TGTGCCAGCAGCCCCTTGGGGGGGGGCACTGAAGCTTTCTTT. This sequence joins TRBV7-6 and TRBJ1-1, with a possible D match to TRBD1 (5 bases). The CDR3 length is 14 residues. Per germline, CDR1 SGHVS and CDR2 FNYEAQ. Trimming stripped 5 bases from V and 4 bases from J, with 14 bases between.

The CDR3 loop is CASSGTSGVFTDTQYF. The CDR3 DNA reads TGTGCCAGCAGCGGGACTAGCGGGGTTTTCACAGATACGCAGTATTTT. This sequence joins TRBV9 and TRBJ2-3; 12 bases match TRBD2. V trimming: 3 bases; J trimming: 2 bases; junction bases outside the gene matches: 4. Germline CDR1 and CDR2: SGDLS and YYNGEE. The CDR3 has 16 residues.

The chain is built from TRBV27 and TRBJ2-2; maybe TRBD2 (6 bases). Trimming removed 3 bases from V and 1 base from J, with 6 bases in between. CDR1 is MNHEY and CDR2 is SMNVEV in the germline V gene (reference sequence). The CDR3 runs 14 residues. CDR3 amino acids: CASSLRENTGELFF. The CDR3, as DNA: TGTGCCAGCAGTTTGCGGGAGAACACCGGGGAGCTGTTTTTT.

The genes are TRBV5-1 and TRBJ1-1; a weak D match, TRBD1 (5 bases). Trimming pared 0 bases from V and 4 bases from J, leaving 10 bases between. The germline V gene has CDR1 SGHRS and CDR2 YFSETQ. The CDR3 length is 14 residues. The CDR3 sequence is CASSLVQGSTEAFF. Here the CDR3 DNA reads TGCGCCAGCAGCTTGGTGCAGGGCTCCACTGAAGCTTTCTTT.

The rearrangement joins TRBV5-6 to TRBJ2-3, with 12 bases that match TRBD2. This CDR3 contains 18 residues. Per germline, CDR1 SGHDT and CDR2 YYEEEE. The ends lost 4 bases at V and 3 bases at J; junction bases unmatched: 12. The CDR3 spells CASSTPLLAGGGTDTQYF. The CDR3 DNA reads as TGTGCCAGCAGCACGCCCCTCCTAGCGGGAGGGGGGACAGATACGCAGTATTTT.

CDR3 residues: CASSSPPGTSGKTGELFF. DNA of the CDR3: TGTGCCAGCAGCTCCCCCCCCGGGACTAGCGGGAAAACCGGGGAGCTGTTTTTT. The rearrangement uses TRBV9 and TRBJ2-2, with 13 bases fitting TRBD2. The CDR3 loop spans 18 amino acids. CDR1 and CDR2 (germline): SGDLS, YYNGEE. Trimming cost V 4 bases and J 5 bases; bases outside gene matches: 11.

In this sample, this clone turned up a few times. This chain links TRBV10-3 with TRBJ2-7; 8 bases match TRBD2. Germline V gene data show CDR1 as ENHRY and CDR2 as SYGVKD. Trimming cost V 7 bases and J 1 base; bases outside gene matches: 6. The CDR3 loop spans 14 amino acids. The CDR3, as DNA: TGTGCCATCAACACCGGGACTAGGTCCTACGAGCAGTACTTC. As protein: CAINTGTRSYEQYF.

The chain employs TRBV6-6 and TRBJ1-4, with 8 bases matching TRBD1. After removal of 2 bases from V and 5 bases from J, the junction contained 7 bases not matched to a gene. The CDR3 loop spans 16 amino acids. Germline CDR1 is MNHNY and CDR2 is SVGAGI (reference sequence). CDR3 region: CASSYLGQGQNEKLFF. The CDR3 nucleotides read TGTGCCAGCAGTTACCTAGGACAGGGCCAGAATGAAAAACTGTTTTTT.

The table lists this clone with a few counts. This chain links TRBV19 with TRBJ2-5; TRBD2 might be the D (5 bases). The ends were cut back, 5 bases at V and 5 bases at J, with 12 bases in the middle. CDR3 size: 13 residues. Germline-derived CDR1 and CDR2 are LNHDA and SQIVND (reference sequence). The CDR3 bases are TGTGCCAGTAGTGTGAGACTACTCGAGACCCAGTACTTC. Translation: CASSVRLLETQYF.